This T cell receptor beta chain was sequenced during a study of blood T cell repertoires in COVID-19. Study-level background: Collection of acute and convalescent COVID-19 samples took place in the United States, Italy and Spain.

Adults between roughly 18 and 89 years of age took part from about 24 US areas. Original analysis: Using reference gene primer amplification, nucleated cell counts were estimated. Method: immunoSEQ multiplex PCR; TCRdb's copy keeps in-frame clones and lacks some. That table supplies the V and J calls and clone size; D and trimming were determined from the DNA. The sample has 200,000 to 250,000 clones; around 87% are singletons. This clone was observed a handful of times. Germline V CDR1 and CDR2: SGHNT, YYREEE (reference sequence). V gave up 6 bases and J gave up 2 bases; unmatched junction bases: 12. The CDR3 is 19 residues long.

The V and J genes are TRBV5-4 and TRBJ2-1; TRBD2 matches 15 bases. Sequencing input: PBMCs or T cells enriched from blood (not recorded which). The sequence came from a woman aged 30 to 39 with acute COVID-19. The CDR3 coding sequence is TGTGCCAGCACTATAGGATACGGGACTAGCGGGGGGACCTACAATGAGCAGTTCTTC. This translates into CASTIGYGTSGGTYNEQFF.